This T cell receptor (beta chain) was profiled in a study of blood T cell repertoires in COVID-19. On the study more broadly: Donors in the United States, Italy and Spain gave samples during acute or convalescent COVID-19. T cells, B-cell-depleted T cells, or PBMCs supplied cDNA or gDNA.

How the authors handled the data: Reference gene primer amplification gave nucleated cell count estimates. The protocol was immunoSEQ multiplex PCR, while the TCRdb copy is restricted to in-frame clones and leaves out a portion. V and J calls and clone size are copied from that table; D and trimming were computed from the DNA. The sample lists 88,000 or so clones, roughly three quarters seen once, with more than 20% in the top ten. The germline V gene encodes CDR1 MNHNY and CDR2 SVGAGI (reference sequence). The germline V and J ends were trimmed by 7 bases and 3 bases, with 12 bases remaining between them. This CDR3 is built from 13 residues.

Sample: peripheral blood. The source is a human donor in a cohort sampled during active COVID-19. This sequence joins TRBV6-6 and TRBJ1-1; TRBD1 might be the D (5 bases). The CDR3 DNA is TGTGCCAGCAAAGGGGCCGTGGACACTGAAGCTTTCTTT. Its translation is CASKGAVDTEAFF.